A selection of T cell receptor beta chains follows, all from one sample in a study of early T cells in non-severe SARS-CoV-2 infection. TCRdb redid the calling of the 5' RACE reads with MiXCR, one entry per CDR3 protein. The sample includes about 83,000 distinct CDR3 sequences, over 9.5% of them seen just once. The material was whole blood, obtained at baseline. The receptors stem from an adult who was a healthcare worker with PCR-confirmed SARS-CoV-2 infection or an uninfected control (not recorded which). Both conserved end residues are part of each CDR3.

j_gene | v_gene | CDR3aa
TRBJ2-2 | TRBV4-1 | CASSRSQERANTGELFF
TRBJ2-6 | TRBV3-1 | CASSQERSSSGANVLTF
TRBJ2-6 | TRBV7-3 | CASSLAPGAGANVLTF
TRBJ1-2 | TRBV27 | CASSLTGRFYGYTF
TRBJ1-4 | TRBV7-9 | CASSLDEKLFF
TRBJ2-1 | TRBV15 | CATSRDSGGYNEQFF
TRBJ2-7 | TRBV20-1 | CSARGGVGGGLPYEQYF
TRBJ1-1 | TRBV12-3/TRBV12-4 | CASSLKDNTEAFF
TRBJ2-7 | TRBV30 | CAWVQGPYEQYF
TRBJ2-7 | TRBV7-2 | CASSLMAGERYEQYF
TRBJ1-5 | TRBV7-9 | CASSLQGNQPQHF
TRBJ1-6 | TRBV9 | CASSAEDSPLHF